The present TCR beta chain was sequenced within a study of cytomegalovirus exposure and HLA in healthy donors. For the study at large: In a previous analysis, nearly 120 million unique TCR beta sequences were found from about 190 million T cells.

Study-level results: As a later analysis showed, a missense DCLRE1C variant was linked to trimming of TCR beta V- and J-genes. Presence/absence analyses supposed approximately even sequencing depth among donors.

As concerns this clone: Its antigen is undetermined.

Trimming cost V 0 bases and J 4 bases; bases outside gene matches: 4. The CDR3 loop spans 15 amino acids. CDR1 is SGHNT, CDR2 YYREEE, per germline (reference sequence). The PCR made use of 60 Vbeta and 13 Jbeta primers. The assay was immunoSEQ multiplex PCR, and TCRdb's table has in-frame clones only and misses some. The sample includes about 150,000 clones, 70% to 90% seen only once; the top ten take less than 2.5%. This chain connects TRBV5-4 to TRBJ2-7; 10 bases agree with TRBD1. Sequenced sample: PBMCs. The TCR originated in a woman between 18 and 29 years old in good health and CMV-seronegative. CDR3 loop: CASSLVRQGAYEQYF. Here the CDR3 DNA reads TGTGCCAGCAGCTTGGTACGACAGGGGGCGTACGAGCAGTACTTC.